This TCR beta chain was identified in a study of blood T cell repertoires in COVID-19. In the original processing: Nucleated cell number was recorded as an estimate derived from reference gene primer amplification. Clones were read by immunoSEQ multiplex PCR, and TCRdb kept only the in-frame ones, dropping some. For V, J and clone size, that table is used; D and trimming come from the DNA. The sample lists about 300,000 clones, approximately 86% occurring once. V lost 6 bases and J 4 bases, leaving 9 bases between the germline ends. The CDR3 runs to 12 residues. Looked up from germline, CDR1 is SGHTA and CDR2 is FQGNSA.

Material: peripheral blood. The chain recombines TRBV7-2 with TRBJ1-2; D is unresolved. This clonotype originated in a man aged 18 to 35 with active or convalescent COVID-19. CDR3 amino acids: CASSTISYGYTF. CDR3 in DNA: TGTGCCAGCAGTACAATTTCCTATGGCTACACCTTC. The full variable domain, completed using reference TRBV7-2 and TRBJ1-2, is GAGVSQSPSNKVTEKGKDVELRCDPISGHTALYWYRQSLGQGLEFLIYFQGNSAPDKSGLPSDRFSAERTGGSVSTLTIQRTQQEDSAVYLCASSTISYGYTFGSGTRLTVV.